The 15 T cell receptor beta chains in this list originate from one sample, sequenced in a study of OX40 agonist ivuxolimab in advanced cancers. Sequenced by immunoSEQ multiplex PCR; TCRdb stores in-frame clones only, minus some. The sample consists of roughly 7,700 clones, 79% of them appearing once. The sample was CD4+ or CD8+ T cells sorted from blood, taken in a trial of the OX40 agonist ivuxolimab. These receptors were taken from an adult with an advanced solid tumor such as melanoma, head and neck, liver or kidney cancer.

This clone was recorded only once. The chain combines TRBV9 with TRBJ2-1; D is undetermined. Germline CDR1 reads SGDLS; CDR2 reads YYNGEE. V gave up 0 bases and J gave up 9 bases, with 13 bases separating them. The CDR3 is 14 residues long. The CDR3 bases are TGTGCCAGCAGCGTAGACGGGTGGACCGGTGAGCAGTTCTTC. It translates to CASSVDGWTGEQFF.

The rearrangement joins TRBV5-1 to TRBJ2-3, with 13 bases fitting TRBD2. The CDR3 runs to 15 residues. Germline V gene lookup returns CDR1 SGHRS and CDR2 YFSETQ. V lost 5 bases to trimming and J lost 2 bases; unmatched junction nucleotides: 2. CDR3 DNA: TGCGCCAGCAGGGGACTAGCGGGGACCACAGATACGCAGTATTTT. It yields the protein CASRGLAGTTDTQYF. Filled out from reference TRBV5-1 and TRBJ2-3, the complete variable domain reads KAGVTQTPRYLIKTRGQQVTLSCSPISGHRSVSWYQQTPGQGLQFLFEYFSETQRNKGNFPGRFSGRQFSNSRSEMNVSTLELGDSALYLCASRGLAGTTDTQYFGPGTRLTVL.

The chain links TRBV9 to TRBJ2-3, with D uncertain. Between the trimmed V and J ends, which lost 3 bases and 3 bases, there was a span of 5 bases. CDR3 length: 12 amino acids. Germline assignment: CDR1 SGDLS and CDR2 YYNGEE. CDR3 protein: CASSGGTDTQYF. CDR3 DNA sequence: TGTGCCAGCAGCGGTGGGACAGATACGCAGTATTTT. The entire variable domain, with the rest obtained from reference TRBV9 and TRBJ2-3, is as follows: DSGVTQTPKHLITATGQRVTLRCSPRSGDLSVYWYQQSLDQGLQFLIQYYNGEERAKGNILERFSAQQFPDLHSELNLSSLELGDSALYFCASSGGTDTQYFGPGTRLTVL.

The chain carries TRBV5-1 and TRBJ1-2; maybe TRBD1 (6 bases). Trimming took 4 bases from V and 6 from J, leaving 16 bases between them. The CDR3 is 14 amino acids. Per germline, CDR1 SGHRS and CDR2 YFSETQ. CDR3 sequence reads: CASSPPGGADGYTF. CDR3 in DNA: TGCGCCAGCAGCCCCCCCGGGGGCGCGGATGGCTACACCTTC.

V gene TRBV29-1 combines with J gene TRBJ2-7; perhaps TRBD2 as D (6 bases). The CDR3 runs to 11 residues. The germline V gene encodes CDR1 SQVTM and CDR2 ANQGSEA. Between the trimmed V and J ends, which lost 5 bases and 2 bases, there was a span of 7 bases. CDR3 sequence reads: CSVSGAYEQYF. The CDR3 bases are TGCAGCGTTTCGGGGGCCTACGAGCAGTACTTC.

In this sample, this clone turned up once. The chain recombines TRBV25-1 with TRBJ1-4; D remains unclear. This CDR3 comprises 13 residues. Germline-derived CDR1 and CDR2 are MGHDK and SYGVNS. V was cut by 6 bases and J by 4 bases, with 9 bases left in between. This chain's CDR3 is CASRGQDNEKLFF. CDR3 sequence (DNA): TGTGCCAGCAGGGGTCAGGATAATGAAAAACTGTTTTTT. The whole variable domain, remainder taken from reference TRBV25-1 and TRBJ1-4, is EADIYQTPRYLVIGTGKKITLECSQTMGHDKMYWYQQDPGMELHLIHYSYGVNSTEKGDLSSESTVSRIRTEHFPLTLESARPSHTSQYLCASRGQDNEKLFFGSGTQLSVL.

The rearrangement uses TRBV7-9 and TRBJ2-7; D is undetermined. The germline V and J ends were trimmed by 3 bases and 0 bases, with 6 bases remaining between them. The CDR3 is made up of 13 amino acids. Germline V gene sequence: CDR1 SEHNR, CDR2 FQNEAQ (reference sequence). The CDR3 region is CASSFESSYEQYF. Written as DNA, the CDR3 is TGTGCCAGCAGCTTTGAGAGCTCCTACGAGCAGTACTTC.

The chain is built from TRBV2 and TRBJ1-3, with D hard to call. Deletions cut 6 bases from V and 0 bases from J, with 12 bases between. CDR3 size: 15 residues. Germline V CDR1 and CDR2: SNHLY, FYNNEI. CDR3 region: CASSTATYSGNTIYF. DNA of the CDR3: TGTGCCAGCAGCACAGCTACATACTCTGGAAACACCATATATTTT.

CDR3 coding DNA: TGTGCCAGCAGCCGCACAGGGCCCACTGAAGCTTTCTTT. This gives the protein CASSRTGPTEAFF. V usage is TRBV6-6 and J usage is TRBJ1-1; D is possibly TRBD1 (6 bases). The CDR3 runs to 13 residues. V lost 6 bases to trimming and J lost 4 bases, with 12 bases between them. Per the germline V gene, CDR1 is MNHNY and CDR2 is SVGAGI (reference sequence).

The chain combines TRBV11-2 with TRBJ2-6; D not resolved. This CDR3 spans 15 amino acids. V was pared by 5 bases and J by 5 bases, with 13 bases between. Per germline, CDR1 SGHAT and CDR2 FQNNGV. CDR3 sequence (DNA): TGTGCCAGCAGCATTGGTGAAAGTCGGGCCAACGTCCTGACTTTC. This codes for CASSIGESRANVLTF. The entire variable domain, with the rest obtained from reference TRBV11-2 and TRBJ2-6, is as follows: EAGVAQSPRYKIIEKRQSVAFWCNPISGHATLYWYQQILGQGPKLLIQFQNNGVVDDSQLPKDRFSAERLKGVDSTLKIQPAKLEDSAVYLCASSIGESRANVLTFGAGSRLTVL.

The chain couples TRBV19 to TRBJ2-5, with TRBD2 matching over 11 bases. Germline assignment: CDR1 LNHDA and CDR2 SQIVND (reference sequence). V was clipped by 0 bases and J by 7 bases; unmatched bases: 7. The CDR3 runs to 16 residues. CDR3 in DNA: TGTGCCAGTAGTATAGATTGGGGACTAGCGGTAGGGACCCAGTACTTC. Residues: CASSIDWGLAVGTQYF.

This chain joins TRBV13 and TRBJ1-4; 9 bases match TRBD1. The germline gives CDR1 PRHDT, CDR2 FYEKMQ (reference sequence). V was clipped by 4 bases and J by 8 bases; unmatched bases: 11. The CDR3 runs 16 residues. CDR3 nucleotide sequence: TGTGCCAGCAGCTCACTTCCGGGACAGGGCCTAGAAAAACTGTTTTTT. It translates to CASSSLPGQGLEKLFF.

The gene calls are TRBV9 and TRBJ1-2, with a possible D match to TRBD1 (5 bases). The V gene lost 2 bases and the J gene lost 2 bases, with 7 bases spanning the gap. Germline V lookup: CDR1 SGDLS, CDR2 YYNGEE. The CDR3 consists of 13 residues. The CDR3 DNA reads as TGTGCCAGCAGCGTGGGGGGGAACTATGGCTACACCTTC. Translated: CASSVGGNYGYTF.

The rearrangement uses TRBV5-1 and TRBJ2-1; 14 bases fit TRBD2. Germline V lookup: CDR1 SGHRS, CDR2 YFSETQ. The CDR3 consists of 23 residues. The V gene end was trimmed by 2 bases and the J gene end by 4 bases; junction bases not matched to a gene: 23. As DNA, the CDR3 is TGCGCCAGCAGCTTTGATTCGACCCTTCGGACTAGCGGGGGGACGGGATCGTACAATGAGCAGTTCTTC. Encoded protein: CASSFDSTLRTSGGTGSYNEQFF.

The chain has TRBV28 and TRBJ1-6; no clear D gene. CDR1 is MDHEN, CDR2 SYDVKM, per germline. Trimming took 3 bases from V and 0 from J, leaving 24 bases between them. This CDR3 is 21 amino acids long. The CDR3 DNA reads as TGTGCCAGCAGTTTCCCGCGGGATGCCCTAACTCCGAGCTCCTATAATTCACCCCTCCACTTT. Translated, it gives CASSFPRDALTPSSYNSPLHF.